This T cell receptor (beta chain) was obtained from a study of identical twins. Template switching created a universal primer site, and the cDNA included unique molecular identifiers. MiXCR, run by TCRdb on the 5' RACE reads, gives a single entry per CDR3 protein. The sample yields about 520,000 distinct CDR3 sequences, roughly a fifth seen once. Germline V gives CDR1 SNHLY, CDR2 FYNNEI. CDR3 length equals 15 residues. V lost 6 bases to trimming and J lost 4 bases, with 18 bases between them. These data are also associated with another study on T cells expressing NK-cell markers. From that second work: Sorted CD3+CD56-NKG2C+, CD3+CD56+NKG2C+ and CD3+CD56+NKG2C- T cells supplied the TCR beta repertoires. Each of roughly 6 donors carried dominant NKG2C+ clonotypes accounting for about 1.0-7.0% of CD8+ T cells.

The sequence was collected from a woman aged 18-29 years in good health. The chain has TRBV2 and TRBJ1-2; the D gene is possibly TRBD1 (5 bases). The sequenced sample consisted of CD4+ T cells sorted from blood. CDR3 sequence: CASRGPKRGSYGYTF. The CDR3 DNA follows: TGTGCCAGCAGAGGACCGAAGAGGGGCTCCTATGGCTACACCTTC. Supplemented by reference TRBV2 and TRBJ1-2, the full variable domain reads EPEVTQTPSHQVTQMGQEVILRCVPISNHLYFYWYRQILGQKVEFLVSFYNNEISEKSEIFDDQFSVERPDGSNFTLKIRSTKLEDSAMYFCASRGPKRGSYGYTFGSGTRLTVV.